The TCR beta chain under discussion was sequenced for a study of cytomegalovirus exposure and HLA in healthy donors. CDR1 and CDR2 from the germline V gene are MNHNS and SASEGT. The V and J ends lost 4 bases and 4 bases, in that order; junction bases with no gene match: 8. The CDR3 is 15 residues long. In this sample, this clone turned up a few times. The antigen is not known. Method: immunoSEQ multiplex PCR; TCRdb's copy keeps in-frame clones and lacks some. Among around 55,000 clones, 75% to 95% were seen once, and the ten largest hold 3% to 3.5%. Study-level points and caveats: TCR beta chains numbering approximately 150 were designated cytomegalovirus-associated. Published work reported that the classifier diagnosed cytomegalovirus status with high specificity and sensitivity. Some public TCRs appeared in many individuals, while most sequences were rare. CMV antigen specificity was confirmed in vitro for three CMV-associated chains.

The V and J genes are TRBV6-1 and TRBJ2-7; 9 bases match TRBD1. The specimen sequenced was PBMCs. The TCR was taken from a man aged 18-30 years in good health and CMV-seronegative. CDR3 loop: CASSGRTGVAYEQYF. The CDR3 DNA follows: TGTGCCAGCAGTGGTCGGACAGGGGTAGCTTACGAGCAGTACTTC.